This note documents a single T cell receptor gamma chain sequence. It lacks a known antigen. Per-base qualities were not stored, and no clone one base away is much larger. Different DNA sequences within this sample yield the same CDR3. Thymic samples were depleted of alphabeta T cells, then CD3+ TCRVdelta1+ TCRVdelta2- thymocytes were FACS-sorted. The purity of the sorted Vdelta1+ thymocytes fell between about 98% and 99.6%. Thymic specimens came from 8 or 9 paediatric patients undergoing corrective cardiac surgery, aged from about 5 days to 17 months. After the thymic tissue was dispersed, mononuclear cells were isolated using a Histopaque-1077 density gradient. Staining used anti-TCRVdelta1 clone TS8.2, anti-TCRVdelta2 clone B6, anti-CD3 clone HIT3a and anti-TCRalphabeta clone IP26 antibodies. RNA was extracted with the RNeasy mini kit and reverse transcribed using Superscript III. CDR3 amplicons were produced by multiplex PCR using pooled V-gene forward primers and a constant-region reverse primer with Illumina adaptor overhangs. Amplicons were gel-purified, then indexed with Nextera index primers over approximately 8 extra PCR cycles and purified with AMPure XP beads. Libraries were sequenced on an Illumina MiSeq with paired-end 250 bp reads, dual indexing and around 19% PhiX spike-in. In the original analysis: Reads were quality checked with FastQC, and TRG read pairs were merged with ea-utils fastq-join. Annotation of sequences was performed with IMGT/HighV-QUEST, only productive sequences with unambiguous V-gene assignment were retained, and clonotypes were defined by identical CDR3 sequence. For downstream analysis, the tools were VDJtools 1.1.1, tcR 2.2.3, Treemap and vegan Shannon diversity in R 3.4.4. After TCRdb called clones again from the public reads with CATT, rows with identical DNA were merged. The V and J calls were not made by the authors but by TCRdb's processing. The table for this sample lists about 36,000 gamma-chain clones; around 20% of them were counted only once. The ten largest clones take up under 2% of the sample.

The CDR3, from cysteine to phenylalanine, totals 15 residues. Solely the CDR3 DNA is kept, with 45 bases framed from the first base. Taken from the germline V gene (reference sequence), the CDR1 and CDR2 loops are VTNTFY and YDVSTARD. V has 0 bases trimmed and J has 2 bases trimmed; junction bases matching no gene number 3. This record belongs to a study of Vδ1+ human thymocytes (dated by TCRdb to the late 2010s). With regard to the full study: mRNA-level TRG and TRD CDR3 repertoires of highly purified Vdelta1+ thymocytes from young children were characterised as a data resource. Validation of the multiplex-based CDR3 amplicon strategy against 5'RACE-based CDR3 amplicon generation methods had been performed previously.

What the study reported, not specific to this receptor: Unlike the oligoclonal repertoires in peripheral blood, the thymic TRG and TRD repertoires appeared highly polyclonal, with Gaussian CDR3 length distributions. Because no clustering by age or sex was seen, donors were not stratified by age or sex in the analyses. Even though sort purity was high, about 20% of thymic TRD sequences were Vdelta2 (and few were Vdelta3), which was not the case for the peripheral blood Vdelta1+ controls. Many TRG clonotypes were shared between donors (up to roughly 6.9x10^3), whereas TRD repertoires were essentially private (max roughly 120 shared). Because unexpected Vdelta2 sequences could lead to misinterpretation of bulk repertoire data, the authors recommended using highly purified populations and validating at the single-cell level.

The chain is assembled from TRGV3 and TRGJP2. The specimen sequenced was Vdelta1+ gamma-delta thymocytes from the thymus. In light of the paper, this sample's cell subset or site label describes: FACS-sorted CD3+ TCRalphabeta- TCRVdelta1+ TCRVdelta2- thymocytes. This TCR was recovered from a girl under two years old who had congenital heart surgery. Here is the DNA: TGTGCCACCTGGGACAGGCTCAGTAGTGATTGGATCAAGACGTTT. This sequence encodes CATWDRLSSDWIKTF.